This TCR beta chain was found in a study of T cells in Graves' hyperthyroidism and ophthalmopathy (dated by TCRdb to about 2019). Regarding the complete study: Peripheral blood was collected at initial diagnosis, before any treatment. Thyroid tissue and blood T-cell repertoires from more than five Graves' hyperthyroidism patients were also compared in the study. Prospective prediction of ophthalmopathy was tested in an independent validation cohort consisting of about 19 hyperthyroidism patients and more than 15 patients who later progressed to ophthalmopathy. The approximately 90 discovery patients were divided at random into training and test sets in a 7:3 ratio. Following sampling, methimazole starting at 30 mg daily was given to hyperthyroidism patients, and high-dose intravenous methylprednisolone was given to ophthalmopathy patients. TCR Vbeta CDR3 sequencing of roughly 140 peripheral blood samples (43 ophthalmopathy, about 74 hyperthyroidism and around 17 progressor patients) is reported in the paper. TCR V-J signatures able to tell the groups apart were searched for in a discovery cohort of more than 90 patients, of whom over 40 had Graves' ophthalmopathy and roughly 59 had stable Graves' hyperthyroidism. Study-wide findings and limitations: Most expanded thyroid clonotypes (frequency above 0.001) were also detected in blood, a finding suggesting that blood repertoires may reflect thyroid immune responses. Ophthalmopathy was separated from stable hyperthyroidism by a 13 V-J signature model, with over 85% sensitivity and approximately 84% specificity obtained in cross-validation and 80%/75% obtained in testing. In validation, the model predicted progression to ophthalmopathy with approximately 70% sensitivity and 72.22% specificity, a median of about 6.7 months before onset. Sample size was not statistically predetermined, and blinding of investigators to group allocation was not performed.

The germline V gene sets CDR1 to SGHRS and CDR2 to YFSETQ. The CDR3 runs 15 residues from the cysteine to the phenylalanine. Only the CDR3 DNA stays, 45 bases, in frame from base 1. The germline V end is reduced by 3 bases and the J end by 7 bases; junction bases left unmatched: 8. The TCR beta CDR3 regions were amplified from the RNA transcripts. For the first round of RT-PCR on the TCR CDR3, the HTBI primer set was used together with the Qiagen OneStep RT-PCR kit. Libraries were constructed in a second round of multiplex PCR, after which size selection and purification were performed. Paired-end sequencing of the libraries was performed with 100 bp reads on an Illumina HiSeq2000. The paper's data handling went like this. SOAPnuke was used to process the raw data, with reads discarded if the reads contained adapters or uncalled bases, had a mean Phred below 15, or lacked an exact constant-primer or identifier match. COPE v1.2.5 was used to merge the high-quality paired reads, and each unique nucleotide sequence was defined as a clonotype. Clonotypes were aligned to IMGT TRBV, TRBD and TRBJ reference segments using MiTCR v1.1. Analysis was restricted to V-J combinations with a frequency above 0.0001, which covered 98% to 99.2% of repertoires. The TCS score was defined as the ratio of F50 (clonal expansion) to E x V (chaos), calculated using BLOSUM62-based TCRdist between CDR3 peptides within each V-J. Welch's t-statistics and random forest reduced several hundred V-J features to roughly 13, which were used in a naive Bayes classifier (R e1071). The public sequencing data were trimmed at Q25 with fastp and processed into clonotypes with MiXCR by TCRdb, which kept only in-frame beta chains. When rows share a CDR3 protein, they turn into one entry using the most common DNA and genes. The V and J calls come from TCRdb's annotation, not from the publication. Across this sample there are over 650,000 distinct CDR3 sequences, with less than 20% seen only once. In total, the top ten clones hold under 8.5% of the sample.

As for this clonotype: Its antigen remains undetermined. Base quality data are lacking; no much larger clone is found one base away.

A patient counted as having stable Graves' hyperthyroidism if no progression to ophthalmopathy occurred over 18 months of follow-up. Hyperthyroidism patients were aged 18 to 65 years and newly diagnosed, with disease duration of less than 2 months. Any patient with an uncontrolled infection, another autoimmune disease, pregnancy or lactation was excluded. Diagnoses were established on the basis of clinical symptoms, serum thyroxine and TRAb, thyroid ultrasound, and orbital computed tomography. PBMCs were separated from approximately 10 ml of fresh peripheral blood using Ficoll-Paque density gradient centrifugation. Trizol reagent was used to extract total RNA, and RNA quality was then checked on an Agilent 2100 Bioanalyzer.

This sequence originates from a man younger than 30 with Graves' hyperthyroidism. The chain uses TRBV5-1 and TRBJ2-7, and 12 junctional nucleotides match TRBD2. Sequenced sample: blood. The DNA reads as follows: TGCGCCAGCAGCTCCGGGACTAGCGGGTCGTGGGAGCAGTACTTC. It codes for CASSSGTSGSWEQYF.